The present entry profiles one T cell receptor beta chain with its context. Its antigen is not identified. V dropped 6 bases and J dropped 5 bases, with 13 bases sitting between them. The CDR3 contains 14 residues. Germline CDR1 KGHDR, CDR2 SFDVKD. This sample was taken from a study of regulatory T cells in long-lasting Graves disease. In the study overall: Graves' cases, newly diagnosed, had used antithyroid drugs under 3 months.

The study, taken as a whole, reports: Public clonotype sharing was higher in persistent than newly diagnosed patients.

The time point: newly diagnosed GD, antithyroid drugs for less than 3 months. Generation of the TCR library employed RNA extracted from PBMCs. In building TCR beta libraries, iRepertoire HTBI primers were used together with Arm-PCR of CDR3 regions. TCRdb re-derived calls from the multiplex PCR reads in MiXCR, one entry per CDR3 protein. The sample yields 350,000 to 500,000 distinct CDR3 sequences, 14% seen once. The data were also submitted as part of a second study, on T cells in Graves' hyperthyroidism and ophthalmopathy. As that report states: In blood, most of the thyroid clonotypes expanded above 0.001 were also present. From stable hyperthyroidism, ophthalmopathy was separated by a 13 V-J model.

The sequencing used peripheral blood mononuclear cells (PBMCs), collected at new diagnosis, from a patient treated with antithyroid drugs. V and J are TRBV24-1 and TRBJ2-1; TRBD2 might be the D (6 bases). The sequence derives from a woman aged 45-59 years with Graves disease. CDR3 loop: CATSSGPPNNEQFF. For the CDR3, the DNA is TGTGCCACCAGTAGCGGGCCTCCTAACAATGAGCAGTTCTTC.